This TCR beta chain comes out of a study of OX40 agonist ivuxolimab in advanced cancers. At the level of the study: Patients with prior anti-PD-1, anti-PD-L1 or anti-CTLA-4 therapy were eligible; 40% had some.

With regard to this clone: The antigen remains unidentified.

The method was immunoSEQ multiplex PCR; TCRdb's version includes in-frame clones alone and lacks a portion of them. The data hold some 80,000 clones, with roughly 82% observed a single time. Study conclusions and caveats: CD4+ T cells averaged fewer expanded clones than CD8+ T cells. A proportion of nonresponders additionally exhibited low normalized T-cell clonal expansion. Doses of 0.1 to 3.0 mg/kg were accompanied by clonal expansion of CD4+ and CD8+ blood T cells by week 6.

Trimming took 7 bases from V and 4 from J; bases not matched to a gene: 8. CDR1 is LNHDA, CDR2 SQIVND, per germline (reference sequence). The CDR3 sequence is 14 residues long. The chain combines TRBV19 with TRBJ1-2; 8 bases agree with TRBD1. The material sequenced was CD4+ or CD8+ T cells sorted from blood, taken in a trial of the OX40 agonist ivuxolimab. The sequence came from an adult with an advanced solid tumor such as melanoma, head and neck, liver or kidney cancer. The CDR3 region has the DNA TGTGCCAGTACTCGGGCAGGGGGCGTCTATGGCTACACCTTC. Amino acid sequence: CASTRAGGVYGYTF.